The rows below give T cell receptor beta chains drawn from one sample of a study of T cells in Graves' hyperthyroidism and ophthalmopathy. TCRdb re-derived calls from the multiplex PCR reads in MiXCR, one entry per CDR3 protein. The sample consists of about 400,000 distinct CDR3 sequences, roughly 15% of them appearing once. The sequencing sample was made of blood. The receptors were sampled from a woman in her fifties or sixties with Graves' ophthalmopathy. Both conserved end residues are part of each CDR3. D genes are given only for firm matches. Size tells how often a clone was seen (once, few, many) or the class of an expanded clone, and some rows leave it out.

V gene	clone size	J gene	D gene	CDR3 length	CDR3 DNA	CDR3 protein
TRBV11-2	many	TRBJ2-3	-	16	TGTGCCAGCAGCTTGGGTCGGGCGACCAGAGGGGATACGCAGTATTTT	CASSLGRATRGDTQYF
TRBV7-9	few	TRBJ2-1	TRBD2	16	TGTGCCAGCAGCGTCTGGACTAGCGGGAGGTCGTATGAGCAGTTCTTC	CASSVWTSGRSYEQFF
TRBV5-6	few	TRBJ1-6	-	16	TGTGCCAGCGCGACCCGATTAATCGGGCTTAATTCACCCCTCCACTTT	CASATRLIGLNSPLHF
TRBV3-1	many	TRBJ2-1	-	14	TGTGCCAGCAGCTTTCTGGAAGGGATCAATGAGCAGTTCTTC	CASSFLEGINEQFF
TRBV5-1	many	TRBJ1-1	-	17	TGCGCCAGCAGCTTTGGGACGCCTAAAGGTAGACGGCCTGAAGCTTTCTTT	CASSFGTPKGRRPEAFF
TRBV20-1	-	TRBJ2-5	-	12	TGCAGTGCTAGCGTAGGGGAAGAGACCCAGTACTTC	CSASVGEETQYF
TRBV20-1	many	TRBJ2-1	-	15	TGCAGTGCTGCAAGCCCGGAGAGCTCCTACAATGAGCAGTTCTTC	CSAASPESSYNEQFF
TRBV11-2	many	TRBJ2-1	-	15	TGTGCCAGCAGCCCCAGGTCCGGGGTTTACAATGAGCAGTTCTTC	CASSPRSGVYNEQFF
TRBV29-1	few	TRBJ2-1	-	14	TGCAGCGGGCAGGACAGGAGGGCCTACAATGAGCAGTTCTTC	CSGQDRRAYNEQFF
TRBV2	many	TRBJ2-5	-	11	TGTGCCAGCAGCGCCGAGGACGTCCAGTACTTC	CASSAEDVQYF
TRBV18	many	TRBJ2-7	-	13	TGTGCCAGCTCACCATTGGGGAAATACGAGCAGTACTTC	CASSPLGKYEQYF
TRBV7-9	many	TRBJ1-3	TRBD1	18	TGTGCCAGCAGCCCGACAGGGAGGGGTGAAGCCTCCAGAAACACCATATATTTT	CASSPTGRGEASRNTIYF
TRBV11-2	many	TRBJ2-1	TRBD2	15	TGTGCCAGCAGCTTAGGTGGGTTAGCGGGAGATGAGCAGTTCTTC	CASSLGGLAGDEQFF
TRBV2	-	TRBJ2-7	-	12	TGTGCCAGCATGGGGTCCGGGGCCGAGCAGTACTTC	CASMGSGAEQYF
TRBV11-2	many	TRBJ2-7	TRBD2	15	TGTGCCAGCAGTTCACAAAGCGGGAGCTCCTACGAGCAGTACTTC	CASSSQSGSSYEQYF
TRBV11-2	-	TRBJ2-3	-	16	TGTGCCAGCAGCCCCGGGACGGACCCTAGCACAGATACGCAGTATTTT	CASSPGTDPSTDTQYF
TRBV12-3/TRBV12-4	few	TRBJ2-2	-	14	TGTGCCAGCACCCAGACAGGGAGGGACGGGGAGCTGTTTTTT	CASTQTGRDGELFF
TRBV20-1	-	TRBJ2-5	TRBD2	17	TGCAGTGCTAGAGGTCCGGAGGGGACTAGCGGGAGCGAGACCCAGTACTTC	CSARGPEGTSGSETQYF
TRBV28	many	TRBJ2-4	TRBD2	18	TGTGCCAGCAGCTCCCCCCTTCTAGCGGGCCAAGCCAAAAACATTCAGTACTTC	CASSSPLLAGQAKNIQYF
TRBV28	many	TRBJ2-3	-	18	TGTGCCAGCAGCTGGGGTAGCGGAAGTACCCTCGTCACAGATACGCAGTATTTT	CASSWGSGSTLVTDTQYF
TRBV18	few	TRBJ2-7	-	14	TGTGCCAACTCACGGGAAGGGGCCTCTTCCTGGCAGTACTTC	CANSREGASSWQYF
TRBV30	many	TRBJ2-2	-	13	TGTGCCTGGAGCGATTCCGGTCTCGGGGAGCTGTTTTTT	CAWSDSGLGELFF
TRBV28	many	TRBJ2-1	TRBD2	14	TGTGCCAGCGAAACTAGCGGAGCTTACAATGAGCAGTTCTTC	CASETSGAYNEQFF
TRBV6-1	many	TRBJ2-7	-	13	TGTGCCAGCAGTGAATTTGGGACCTACGAGCAGTACTTC	CASSEFGTYEQYF
TRBV28	many	TRBJ2-5	-	15	TGTGCCAGCAGTTTTCCCCTGCGGATTATTGAGGCCCAGTACTTC	CASSFPLRIIEAQYF
TRBV5-1	-	TRBJ2-5	-	12	TGCGCCAGCAGCCATTCAGGTTTGGTCCAGTACTTC	CASSHSGLVQYF
TRBV29-1	-	TRBJ2-7	-	13	TGCAGCGTGGTTAAGGGGACGAACTACGAGCAGTACTTC	CSVVKGTNYEQYF
TRBV20-1	many	TRBJ2-7	TRBD1	17	TGCAGTGCGTCGGGACAGGGAGAAGTAATAGAGTCCTACGAGCAGTACTTC	CSASGQGEVIESYEQYF
TRBV30	many	TRBJ2-7	-	13	TGTGCCTGGAGTGTAAGGCAGACGTACGAGCAGTACTTC	CAWSVRQTYEQYF
TRBV3-1	-	TRBJ2-1	TRBD2	15	TGTGCCAGCAGCCAACCCCTAGCGGGAGGGCATGAGCAGTTCTTC	CASSQPLAGGHEQFF
TRBV14	many	TRBJ2-5	-	12	TGTGCCAGCAGCCCGGGATGGGAGACCCAGTACTTC	CASSPGWETQYF
TRBV5-6	many	TRBJ2-1	-	15	TGTGCCAGCAGCTTGGGGGGGCTAGCGAGCGATGAGCAGTTCTTC	CASSLGGLASDEQFF
TRBV24-1	few	TRBJ2-1	TRBD2	17	TGTGCCACCAGTGATTCGGGTGACAGGCCCTCTAGCGGGAGGCAGTTCTTC	CATSDSGDRPSSGRQFF
TRBV7-9	few	TRBJ2-2	TRBD1	14	TGTGCCAGCAGTTACAGGGGAGACACCGGGGAGCTGTTTTTT	CASSYRGDTGELFF
TRBV20-1	many	TRBJ2-1	TRBD2	13	TGCAGTGCTAGACTAGCGGGAGAACATGAGCAGTTCTTC	CSARLAGEHEQFF